The clone carrying this TCR beta chain was seen many times. Antigen: not known. TCR beta CDR3 sequences were amplified from RNA transcripts. The primer set for the first-round RT-PCR of the TCR CDR3 was HTBI. Via MiXCR, TCRdb re-called the multiplex PCR reads, giving one row per CDR3 protein. The sample lists fewer than 500,000 distinct CDR3 sequences, around 13% occurring once. The data were taken from a study of T cells in Graves' hyperthyroidism and ophthalmopathy. The cohort's ophthalmopathy patients, a group with duration under 3 months, had a Clinical Activity Score of at least 3 and a NOSPECS grade of at least 4. The CDR3 length is 13 residues. Trimming took off 6 bases at V and 5 bases at J, with 12 bases between the two ends. The V gene's germline CDR1 is LGHNT and CDR2 FRNRAP. Study findings and constraints: Before onset, ophthalmopathy was predicted by the model a median approximately 6.6 months earlier. Most thyroid clonotypes with frequency above 0.001 were detected in blood.

Sequencing was done on a sample of blood. The sequence was obtained from a young woman with Graves' ophthalmopathy. The rearrangement links TRBV12-5 to TRBJ2-3; D is uncertain. The CDR3 nucleotides are TGTGCTAGTGGATTTAATTCGAGAGATACGCAGTATTTT. Encoded protein: CASGFNSRDTQYF.